This TCR beta chain was sequenced during a study of cytomegalovirus exposure and HLA in healthy donors. Study-wide background: One earlier analysis, a look at approximately 180 million T cells, found some 120 million unique TCR beta sequences. Study outcomes and limitations: Cytomegalovirus-associated status was assigned to approximately 160 TCR beta chains. Equally common other TCR beta chains were less clonally expanded than HLA-associated ones, a later analysis found.

This PCR relied on a set of 60 Vbeta primers and 13 Jbeta primers. Assay: immunoSEQ multiplex PCR; the TCRdb copy retains only in-frame clones and omits some. The sample yields approximately 76,000 clones, 73% seen once. This clone has just a few counts. No antigen is known for it. Participants comprised healthy donors of bone marrow. Germline-derived CDR1 and CDR2 are MNHNS and SASEGT. The CDR3 contains 13 residues. With 3 bases removed from V and 4 bases from J, the gap between germline ends came to 7 bases. The chain is built from TRBV6-1 and TRBJ1-5; D is perhaps TRBD1 (6 bases). The sequenced sample consisted of PBMCs. This clonotype was sampled from a middle-aged woman in good health and CMV-seropositive. DNA of the CDR3: TGTGCCAGCAGTGATAGGGGGAATCAGCCCCAGCATTTT. It translates to CASSDRGNQPQHF.